These 16 T cell receptor beta chains came from one sample sequenced in a study of monozygotic twins with inflammatory bowel disease. Following a re-call of the 5' RACE reads, TCRdb has one entry per CDR3 protein and lacks DNA. This sample carries around 380,000 distinct CDR3 sequences, with around 2.4% going to the ten biggest clones. Source material: blood. These receptors were collected from a human donor with ulcerative colitis or Crohn's disease, or a healthy co-twin of an affected twin (not recorded which).

V usage is TRBV5-4 and J usage is TRBJ2-7; TCRdb picks TRBD2, but there is no DNA to check that call. The germline V gene encodes CDR1 SGHNT and CDR2 YYREEE (reference sequence). This CDR3 spans 15 amino acids. Here the CDR3 reads CASSLSGTAWGEQYF.

This chain links TRBV4-2 with TRBJ1-4; without DNA, the TCRdb call of TRBD1 cannot be checked. Germline V gene lookup returns CDR1 LGHNA and CDR2 YNFKEQ. The CDR3 contains 19 residues. The chain's CDR3 is CASSRGRNFGTGNHEKLFF.

The chain employs TRBV14 and TRBJ2-1; TCRdb indicates TRBD2, and absent DNA this call remains unverified. The CDR3 contains 13 residues. Germline V gives CDR1 SGHDN, CDR2 FVKESK. CDR3 loop: CASSLPSFGEQFF.

The chain has TRBV25-1 and TRBJ2-5; the D call from TCRdb, TRBD2, cannot be confirmed without DNA. CDR3 size: 16 residues. Germline V gene sequence: CDR1 MGHDK, CDR2 SYGVNS. The CDR3 sequence is CASSDQSGRAGETQYF.

The CDR3 region is CASSRDFIFQEQYF. This chain connects TRBV4-2 to TRBJ2-7; the TCRdb call, TRBD2, lacks DNA for checking. The CDR3 has 14 amino acids. Germline CDR1 LGHNA, CDR2 YNFKEQ.

This chain joins TRBV21-1 and TRBJ1-2. TRBV21-1 is given as a pseudogene. The CDR3 sequence is 15 residues long. This CDR3 is CASSPREELQYGYTF.

CDR3 residues: CASSLHQVRGSYNSPLHF. The gene calls are TRBV5-5 and TRBJ1-6. The CDR3 runs to 18 residues. From germline, CDR1 is SGHKS and CDR2 YYEKEE (reference sequence).

This chain joins TRBV9 and TRBJ1-1. CDR3 length: 16 residues. In germline, CDR1 is SGDLS, CDR2 YYNGEE. This CDR3 reads CASSVGPGGFKTEAFF.

This rearrangement joins TRBV18 to TRBJ1-3. The germline V gene has CDR1 KGHSH and CDR2 LQKENI. The CDR3 runs to 14 residues. CDR3 amino acids: CASETGTSGNTIYF.

The chain is built from TRBV5-1 and TRBJ2-5; TCRdb picks TRBD2, but there is no DNA to check that call. This CDR3 comprises 15 residues. Germline V CDR1 and CDR2: SGHRS, YFSETQ. This CDR3 is CASSQPSGGAETQYF. Complete variable domain (other parts from reference TRBV5-1 and TRBJ2-5): KAGVTQTPRYLIKTRGQQVTLSCSPISGHRSVSWYQQTPGQGLQFLFEYFSETQRNKGNFPGRFSGRQFSNSRSEMNVSTLELGDSALYLCASSQPSGGAETQYFGPGTRLLVL.

The V and J genes are TRBV30 and TRBJ1-4. The CDR3 totals 13 residues. Germline CDR1 reads GTSNPN; CDR2 reads SVGIG (reference sequence). CDR3 region: CAWSWRRNEKLFF.

The chain joins TRBV7-9 to TRBJ2-3; TCRdb reports TRBD1, a call that lacks DNA to check it against. Germline assignment: CDR1 SEHNR and CDR2 FQNEAQ (reference sequence). This CDR3 is built from 17 residues. The chain's CDR3 is CASSFPPVGGNTDTQYF.

The chain recombines TRBV14 with TRBJ2-7. The CDR3 consists of 13 residues. The germline CDR1 and CDR2 sequences are SGHDN and FVKESK. CDR3 sequence reads: CASSQGGRSEQYF.

This rearrangement joins TRBV7-3 to TRBJ2-6; TCRdb calls TRBD1, which cannot be checked without DNA. The CDR3 is 17 residues long. Germline V CDR1 and CDR2: SGHTA, FQGTGA. CDR3 sequence: CASSPRGLSSGANVLTF.

The chain uses TRBV18 and TRBJ1-1; with no DNA, the TCRdb D assignment of TRBD1 cannot be verified. The length of the CDR3 is 14 residues. Germline V gene lookup returns CDR1 KGHSH and CDR2 LQKENI. The CDR3: CASSGSGGPTEAFF.

The chain joins TRBV6-1 to TRBJ1-2; the TRBD1 assignment by TCRdb is unverifiable without DNA. CDR3 length equals 14 residues. Germline-derived CDR1 and CDR2 are MNHNS and SASEGT. The CDR3 here is CARTTGAYNYGYTF.